What follows are 9 T cell receptor beta chains derived from one specimen sequenced in a study of T cells after yellow fever vaccination. TCRdb independently ran MiXCR on the 5' RACE reads; one entry per CDR3 protein. The table shows 150,000 to 200,000 distinct CDR3 sequences, with approximately 6.8% occurring only once. The sequenced sample was CD4+ T cells sorted from PBMCs, obtained about 5 days after the first yellow fever vaccination. The receptors originated from a man between 18 and 29 years old who received the YFV17D yellow fever vaccine.

This clonotype was observed many times. This sequence joins TRBV2 and TRBJ2-1; 8 bases line up with TRBD1. Germline V CDR1 and CDR2: SNHLY, FYNNEI. The V and J ends lost 8 bases and 5 bases, in that order; junction bases with no gene match: 11. This CDR3 has 15 residues. The DNA for the CDR3 is TGTGCCAGCTCCCTCAGGGGGCTGAGTGACAATGAGCAGTTCTTC. Its protein product is CASSLRGLSDNEQFF.

This clonotype came up many times. The chain uses TRBV27 and TRBJ1-2, with 10 bases aligning to TRBD1. This CDR3 region has 15 residues. The trim removed 3 bases at V and 2 bases at J, leaving 3 bases unmatched. Germline V gives CDR1 MNHEY, CDR2 SMNVEV (reference sequence). CDR3 in amino acids: CASSFLDRGNYGYTF. DNA for the CDR3: TGTGCCAGCAGTTTCCTGGACAGGGGGAACTATGGCTACACCTTC.

This clonotype was recorded at least ten times. The chain joins TRBV29-1 to TRBJ1-1; the D is unclear. Trimming took off 7 bases at V and 1 base at J, with 16 bases between the two ends. Germline V lookup: CDR1 SQVTM, CDR2 ANQGSEA. The length of the CDR3 is 14 residues. CDR3 DNA sequence: TGCAGCGCCAACATACTACAGTGGAACACTGAAGCTTTCTTT. It specifies CSANILQWNTEAFF.

This clonotype was counted at least ten times. The CDR3 loop is CASSSGTTNEKLFF. CDR3 DNA sequence: TGTGCCAGCAGCTCAGGGACAACTAATGAAAAACTGTTTTTT. The chain uses TRBV7-6 and TRBJ1-4; weak D call: TRBD1 (5 bases). The CDR3 covers 14 residues. Germline V CDR1 and CDR2: SGHVS, FNYEAQ. V was trimmed by 4 bases and J by 0 bases, leaving 6 bases between them.

V usage is TRBV5-6 and J usage is TRBJ1-2; D remains ambiguous. The CDR3 contains 13 residues. Germline loops: CDR1 SGHDT, CDR2 YYEEEE. Trimming removed 0 bases at V and 2 bases at J, with 5 bases between. CDR3 sequence (DNA): TGTGCCAGCAGCTTGGAACGGAACTATGGCTACACCTTC. Its protein is CASSLERNYGYTF.

V usage is TRBV14 and J usage is TRBJ1-5; D gene uncertain. Germline V gene data show CDR1 as SGHDN and CDR2 as FVKESK. Trimming stripped 2 bases from V and 2 bases from J, with 4 bases between. CDR3 length: 13 residues. The CDR3 DNA reads TGTGCCAGCAGCCAAACAGGCAATCAGCCCCAGCATTTT. It codes for CASSQTGNQPQHF.

This clonotype was counted many times. This chain connects TRBV7-9 to TRBJ1-1, with D unresolved. CDR3 length equals 15 residues. Germline V CDR1 and CDR2: SEHNR, FQNEAQ (reference sequence). Between the trimmed V and J ends, which lost 5 bases and 1 base, there was a span of 14 bases. CDR3 protein: CASSDASAGNTEAFF. The CDR3 DNA reads TGTGCCAGCAGCGACGCCAGCGCAGGGAACACTGAAGCTTTCTTT.

The table lists this clonotype with many counts. The V gene is TRBV7-2, the J gene TRBJ2-1; 9 bases map to TRBD2. The CDR3 spans 16 residues. Looked up from germline, CDR1 is SGHTA and CDR2 is FQGNSA. V lost 2 bases, J lost 3 bases, and 5 bases stayed unmatched. CDR3 protein: CASSLQRGAHYNEQFF. The CDR3 DNA is TGTGCCAGCAGCTTACAGCGGGGGGCTCACTACAATGAGCAGTTCTTC. Full variable domain (rest looked up from reference TRBV7-2 and TRBJ2-1): GAGVSQSPSNKVTEKGKDVELRCDPISGHTALYWYRQSLGQGLEFLIYFQGNSAPDKSGLPSDRFSAERTGGSVSTLTIQRTQQEDSAVYLCASSLQRGAHYNEQFFGPGTRLTVL.

This clonotype was observed a few times. V usage is TRBV6-9 and J usage is TRBJ1-6; possible D gene TRBD1, 5 bases. Trimming left V 4 bases short and J 7 bases short, with 17 bases between. The CDR3 covers 16 residues. From germline, CDR1 is MNHGY and CDR2 SVAAGI. The CDR3 nucleotides are TGTGCCAGCAGTTTTGGGAAGGGGCGTGGGAATTCACCCCTCCACTTT. Its translation: CASSFGKGRGNSPLHF.